This T cell receptor (beta chain) derives from a study of regulatory T cells in long-lasting Graves disease (dated by TCRdb to about 2021). Background on the whole study: Persistent Graves' disease was defined as persistently positive TSH receptor autoantibodies together with antithyroid drug treatment for over 5 years. The study took place in China and was registered as a clinical trial. Persistent Graves' disease patients in the clinical cohort had taken antithyroid drugs for roughly ten years on average. TCR sequencing covered some 13 persistent and approximately 20 newly diagnosed Graves' disease patients, around 35 samples in total. Patients with persistent Graves' disease were compared with patients with newly diagnosed Graves' disease using TCR sequencing and RNA sequencing of peripheral blood.

Findings and caveats that apply to the study as a whole: As a limitation, the authors acknowledged that the small sample size may reduce accuracy. Sequencing and analysis were limited to the TCR beta chain. The study examined only peripheral blood because the primary lesion, thyroid tissue, could not be accessed. Persistent Graves' disease patients showed lower TCR Shannon entropy and fewer highly expanded clones than newly diagnosed patients, suggesting clonal expansion. Persistent disease showed preferential use of TRBV28, TRBJ1-2 and TRBJ2-5, whereas newly diagnosed disease favored TRBV20-1 and TRBJ2-1. Patients with persistent disease shared more public clonotypes (under 3,000) than newly diagnosed patients did (around 930).

Interpreted using the paper, the time point label stands for: persistent/refractory GD, antithyroid drugs over 5 years with positive TRAb. For both TCR sequencing and RNA sequencing, RNA was extracted from PBMCs in TRIzol. The diagnosis of Graves' disease was made according to American Thyroid Association guidelines. The patients came from an endocrinology department in Xi'an, China. Each patient gave approximately 9 milliliters of peripheral blood, collected in an EDTA anticoagulant tube. PBMCs were isolated by Ficoll Paque Plus density gradient separation without further T cell sorting. An Agilent 2100 Bioanalyzer and agarose gel were used to check RNA quality, and a NanoDrop 2000 was used to measure RNA concentration. Libraries were constructed by multiplex PCR. Sequencer: Illumina HiSeq 4000. To build TCR beta libraries, CDR3 regions were amplified by Arm-PCR using iRepertoire HTBI primers. Before sequencing, the PCR products went through gel purification. Under the source paper's analysis protocol: Gene usage analysis of CDR3 amino acid clonotypes relied on the approximately 62 TRBV and about 15 TRBJ segments identified across samples. COPE and FqMerger were used to merge the filtered high-quality paired reads into contigs. BLAST was used to align contigs to IMGT TRBV, TRBD and TRBJ reference genes, with CDR3 defined following IMGT. Highly expanded clones were defined as clonotypes with a frequency above 0.1%. Repertoire diversity was measured by Shannon entropy, and V-J evenness by the Gini coefficient. A clonotype was considered public if more than one individual shared it. TCRdb redid the processing of the public reads, applying fastp at Q25 and MiXCR, and retained in-frame beta chains. Rows are combined by CDR3 protein, so each entry shows the most common genes and DNA. TCRdb, not the authors, supplied the V and J calls. This sample has 650,000 to 850,000 distinct CDR3 sequences in its table, and 25% to 35% of those were observed once. The top ten clonotypes cover about two fifths of the sample.

V and J lose 4 bases and 1 base, and a span of 14 bases separates them. Inclusive of the bounding cysteine and phenylalanine, the CDR3 is 15 residues long. Of all the DNA, just the CDR3 is kept, 45 bases in frame from base 1. The germline V gene supplies CDR1 SQVTM and CDR2 ANQGSEA. Regarding this clonotype: What this receptor recognizes is not known. One base away there is no much larger clone; base qualities are not given.

The receptor's source is a female donor with Graves disease. This specimen consisted of peripheral blood mononuclear cells (PBMCs), obtained when the disease was refractory, from a patient treated with antithyroid drugs. Recombination connected TRBV29-1 to TRBJ2-1; TRBD2 is possibly the D segment (6 matching bases). CDR3 region: CSVGQGLLSYNEQFF. Read as DNA, the sequence is TGCAGCGTTGGTCAGGGACTCCTTTCCTACAATGAGCAGTTCTTC.